This TCR beta chain was captured by sequencing in a study of blood T cell repertoires in COVID-19. Study details: PBMCs, B-cell-depleted T cells, or T cells were the source of the cDNA or gDNA that made up the material.

Germline trimming cut 5 bases from V and 1 base from J; bases unmatched to any gene: 5. Germline assignment: CDR1 MDHEN and CDR2 SYDVKM. This CDR3 is built from 14 residues. Ages ranged from 18 to 89 years, with residence in about 24 US areas. Per the original data handling: Estimates of nucleated cell counts were drawn from the amplification of reference gene primers. Some clones are missing from TCRdb's copy, which holds only in-frame ones; the method was immunoSEQ multiplex PCR. V, J and clone size derive from that table, while D and trimming were established from the DNA sequence. The data contain about 200,000 clones, about four fifths of them singletons.

Sequenced material: PBMCs or T cells enriched from blood (not recorded which). This clonotype was obtained from a woman in her forties or fifties with acute COVID-19. The chain links TRBV28 to TRBJ2-7, with 7 bases that match TRBD2. The CDR3 DNA is TGTGCCAGCAGTCTTCTCGGGGGGTCCTACGAGCAGTACTTC. Amino acids: CASSLLGGSYEQYF.